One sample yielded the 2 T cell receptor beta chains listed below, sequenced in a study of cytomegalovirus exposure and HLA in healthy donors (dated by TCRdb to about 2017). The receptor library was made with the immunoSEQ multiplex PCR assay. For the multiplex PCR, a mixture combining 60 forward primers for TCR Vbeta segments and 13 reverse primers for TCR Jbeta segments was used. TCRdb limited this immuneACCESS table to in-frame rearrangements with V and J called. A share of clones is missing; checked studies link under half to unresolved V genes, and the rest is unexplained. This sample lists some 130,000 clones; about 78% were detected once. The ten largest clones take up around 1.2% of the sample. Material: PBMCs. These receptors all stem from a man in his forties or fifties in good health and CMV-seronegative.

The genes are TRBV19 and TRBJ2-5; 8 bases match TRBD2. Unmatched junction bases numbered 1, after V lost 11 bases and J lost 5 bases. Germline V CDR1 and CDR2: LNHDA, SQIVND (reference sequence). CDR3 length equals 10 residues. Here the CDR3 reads CASGGETQYF. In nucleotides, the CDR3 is TGTGCCTCGGGAGGGGAGACCCAGTACTTC.

The DNA for the CDR3 is TGTGCCAGCAAGATGATGGAGGACTATGGCTACACCTTC. This codes for CASKMMEDYGYTF. The rearrangement links TRBV27 to TRBJ1-2; D gene unclear. V gave up 7 bases and J gave up 3 bases, with 12 bases separating them. The CDR3 has 13 residues. The germline V gene has CDR1 MNHEY and CDR2 SMNVEV (reference sequence).